One sample yielded the 7 T cell receptor beta chains listed below, sequenced in a study of blood T cells in healthy people across ages. A sample-barcoded 5' primer and a J-beta primer mix were used in a second PCR of roughly 7 to 12 cycles. TCRdb called the 5' RACE reads again in MiXCR, with one record for every CDR3 protein. The repertoire has approximately 900,000 distinct CDR3 sequences, roughly 29% of them found once; the top ten carry approximately 10%. This sample was also put to use in a study of T cells of mothers and their children.

The sample comprised blood. The receptor source for this set is a woman in her thirties or forties in good health.

This clonotype was detected ten times or more. V gene TRBV20-1 combines with J gene TRBJ2-7; the match to TRBD2 covers 7 bases. The germline CDR1 and CDR2 sequences are DFQATT and SNEGSKA (reference sequence). This CDR3 spans 12 amino acids. V trimming: 5 bases; J trimming: 2 bases; junction bases outside the gene matches: 3. CDR3 amino acids: CSAPRGAYEQYF. In DNA form, the CDR3 reads TGCAGTGCTCCCCGGGGGGCCTACGAGCAGTACTTC.

This clonotype was seen more than once but under ten times. The CDR3 protein is CASSSSRFYTEAFF. CDR3 sequence (DNA): TGTGCCAGCAGCTCTAGTAGGTTTTACACTGAAGCTTTCTTT. This chain joins TRBV7-9 and TRBJ1-1; D gene unclear. Germline V gives CDR1 SEHNR, CDR2 FQNEAQ (reference sequence). V lost 4 bases and J 3 bases, leaving 12 bases between the germline ends. This CDR3 is 14 amino acids long.

The chain uses TRBV5-1 and TRBJ2-7; 7 positions match TRBD1. The CDR3 is made up of 15 amino acids. V trimming: 4 bases; J trimming: 5 bases; junction bases outside the gene matches: 12. CDR1 and CDR2 (germline): SGHRS, YFSETQ. The CDR3 reads CASSNTGALEDEQYF. For the CDR3, the DNA is TGCGCCAGCAGCAATACAGGGGCTTTGGAGGACGAGCAGTACTTC.

This clonotype occurred many times. The chain is built from TRBV10-3 and TRBJ2-4; TRBD1 might be the D (7 bases). CDR3 length: 15 amino acids. V lost 0 bases and J 5 bases, leaving 11 bases between the germline ends. Germline CDR1 and CDR2: ENHRY and SYGVKD. DNA for the CDR3: TGTGCCATCAGTGAGTCGTCAGGGGGGCAAAACATTCAGTACTTC. This codes for CAISESSGGQNIQYF.

The chain carries TRBV5-1 and TRBJ1-2; the match to TRBD1 covers 12 bases. This CDR3 has 16 residues. Germline V CDR1 and CDR2: SGHRS, YFSETQ. V gave up 3 bases and J gave up 3 bases; unmatched junction bases: 6. For the CDR3, the DNA is TGCGCCAGCAGCTGGGGGGACAGGGGGCGCGACTATGGCTACACCTTC. Its protein product is CASSWGDRGRDYGYTF.

Of note for this clonotype: An end of the junction does not agree with germline; a read error may underlie this. The rearrangement uses TRBV5-5 and TRBJ2-5; D assignment may be TRBD1 or TRBD2 (5 bases each). The length of the CDR3 is 14 residues. Per germline, CDR1 SGHKS and CDR2 YYEKEE (reference sequence). This CDR3 reads CASTGARNQETQCF. CDR3 sequence (DNA): TGTGCCAGCACCGGGGCCCGCAACCAAGAGACCCAGTGCTTC.

In this sample, this clonotype turned up many times. The chain combines TRBV9 with TRBJ1-5; D is ambiguous. The CDR3 is made up of 14 amino acids. V lost 0 bases and J 5 bases, leaving 9 bases between the germline ends. Germline V gene sequence: CDR1 SGDLS, CDR2 YYNGEE. CDR3 nucleotide sequence: TGTGCCAGCAGCGTAGACGGCGGGTATCAGCCCCAGCATTTT. It yields the protein CASSVDGGYQPQHF.